Each of the 5 T cell receptor beta chains below was sequenced from the same sample in a study of cytomegalovirus exposure and HLA in healthy donors. The study ran its PCR with 60 Vbeta and 13 Jbeta primers. Some clones are missing from TCRdb's copy, which holds only in-frame ones; the method was immunoSEQ multiplex PCR. The table shows around 120,000 clones, with 50% to 70% occurring only once. The sample taken for sequencing was PBMCs. The receptors were sampled from a middle-aged woman in good health and CMV-seropositive.

In its sample, this clone was seen a few times. The CDR3 reads CASMSGSTDTQYF. The CDR3 region has the DNA TGTGCCAGCATGAGCGGTAGCACAGATACGCAGTATTTT. The chain employs TRBV2 and TRBJ2-3, with a tentative D call TRBD2 (5 bases). This CDR3 is built from 13 residues. With 7 bases removed from V and 0 bases from J, the gap between germline ends came to 8 bases. From germline, CDR1 is SNHLY and CDR2 FYNNEI.

In the case of this clone: Other DNA sequences within the sample encode an identical CDR3. The V and J genes are TRBV4-1 and TRBJ2-5, with 10 bases aligning to TRBD2. The end of the DNA fits TRBJ2-7 better, so the J call may be wrong. The V gene's germline CDR1 is MGHRA and CDR2 YSYEKL. The CDR3 loop spans 15 amino acids. The chain's CDR3 is CASSQVLAGAYEQYF. DNA for the CDR3: TGCGCCAGCAGCCAAGTCCTAGCGGGGGCCTACGAGCAGTACTTC.

This clone was seen only a few times. The rearrangement uses TRBV5-1 and TRBJ1-6, with 8 bases aligning to TRBD1. Trimming at V came to 7 bases and at J to 7 bases, leaving 4 bases not matched to a gene. The CDR3 loop spans 13 amino acids. CDR1 is SGHRS, CDR2 YFSETQ, per germline. DNA for the CDR3: TGCGCCAGCTATCAGGGGGCAAATTCACCCCTCCACTTT. It specifies CASYQGANSPLHF.

The chain carries TRBV6-5 and TRBJ1-2; possible D gene TRBD1, 5 bases. Per the germline V gene, CDR1 is MNHEY and CDR2 is SVGAGI. V shed 5 bases and J shed 8 bases, with 12 bases lying between them. This CDR3 spans 12 amino acids. CDR3 in amino acids: CASSRQGMGYTF. The CDR3 DNA follows: TGTGCCAGCAGTAGGCAGGGCATGGGCTACACCTTC.

The V call is TRBV7-2, the J call TRBJ1-1; 7 nucleotides align to TRBD1. V dropped 8 bases and J dropped 1; count of bases not matched to a gene: 7. CDR3 length: 14 amino acids. Germline CDR1 SGHTA, CDR2 FQGNSA. The CDR3 bases are TGTGCCAGCCCAACCGACAGGGAGAACACTGAAGCTTTCTTT. Its protein is CASPTDRENTEAFF.